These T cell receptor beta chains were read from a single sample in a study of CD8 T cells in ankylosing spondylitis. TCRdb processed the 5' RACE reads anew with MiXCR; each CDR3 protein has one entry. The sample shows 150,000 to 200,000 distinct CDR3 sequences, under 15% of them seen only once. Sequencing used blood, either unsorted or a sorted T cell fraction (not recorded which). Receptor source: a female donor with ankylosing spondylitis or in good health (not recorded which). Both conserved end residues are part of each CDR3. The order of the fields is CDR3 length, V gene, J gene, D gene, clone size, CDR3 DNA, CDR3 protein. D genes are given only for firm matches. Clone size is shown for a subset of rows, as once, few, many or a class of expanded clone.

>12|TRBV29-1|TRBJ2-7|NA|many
TGCAGCGTTGGATTGACGGCCTACGAGCAGTACTTC
CSVGLTAYEQYF
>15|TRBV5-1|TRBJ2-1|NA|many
TGCGCCAGCAGCTTGGCAGGGAAAGGGAACAATGAGCAGTTCTTC
CASSLAGKGNNEQFF
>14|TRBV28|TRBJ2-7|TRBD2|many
TGTGCCAGCATAAAGCGGGAAAGCTCCTACGAGCAGTACTTC
CASIKRESSYEQYF
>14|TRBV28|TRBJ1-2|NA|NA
TGTGCCAGCAGCCTCGAACAGAGTAACTATGGCTACACCTTC
CASSLEQSNYGYTF
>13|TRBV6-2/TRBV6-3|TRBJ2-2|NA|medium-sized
TGTGCCAGCAGTTACTCCCGGGTCGGGGAGCTGTTTTTT
CASSYSRVGELFF
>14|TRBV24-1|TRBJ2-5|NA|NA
TGTGCCACCAGTGACCGACAGAAACAAGAGACCCAGTACTTC
CATSDRQKQETQYF
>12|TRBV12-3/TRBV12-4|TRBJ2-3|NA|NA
TGTGCCAGCAGTTTAGGAGGGGCTACGCAGTATTTT
CASSLGGATQYF
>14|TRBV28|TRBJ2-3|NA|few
TGTGCCAGCAGTCTCAGGTTGGAACCGGGTACGCAGTATTTT
CASSLRLEPGTQYF
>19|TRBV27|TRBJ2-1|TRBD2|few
TGTGCCACCCACCTCCCGGGACTAGCGGGAGTGGCTAGATACAATGAGCAGTTCTTC
CATHLPGLAGVARYNEQFF
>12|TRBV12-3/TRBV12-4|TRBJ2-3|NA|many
TGTGCCAGCAGTTTAGTTGAAGATACGCAGTATTTT
CASSLVEDTQYF
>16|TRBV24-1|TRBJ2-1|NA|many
TGTGCCACCAGTCGCCCCCCCGGTCTCCAGGACAATGAGCAGTTCTTC
CATSRPPGLQDNEQFF
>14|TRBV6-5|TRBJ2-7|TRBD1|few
TGTGCCAGCAGTTGGGAAGACAGGGGTTACGAGCAGTACTTC
CASSWEDRGYEQYF
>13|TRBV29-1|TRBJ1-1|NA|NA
TGCAGCGTTGTTTCGGGGAGGAACACTGAAGCTTTCTTT
CSVVSGRNTEAFF
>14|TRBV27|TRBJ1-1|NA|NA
TGTGCCAGCAGCTCACTGGGGGGGGCCACTGAAGCTTTCTTT
CASSSLGGATEAFF
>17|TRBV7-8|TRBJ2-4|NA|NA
TGTGCCAGCAGTGCGTCCCGGGTAGAAATAGCCAAAAACATTCAGTACTTC
CASSASRVEIAKNIQYF
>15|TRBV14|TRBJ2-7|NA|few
TGTGCCAGCAGCCAAGATCCCAGGGGAACCTACGAGCAGTACTTC
CASSQDPRGTYEQYF
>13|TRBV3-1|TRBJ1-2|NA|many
TGTGCCAGCAGCCAGAATGGCGGGTCTGGCTACACCTTC
CASSQNGGSGYTF
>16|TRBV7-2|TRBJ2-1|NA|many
TGTGCCAGCAGCTTAGTTGGGGCTTCGGCCCAAAATGAGCAGTTCTTC
CASSLVGASAQNEQFF
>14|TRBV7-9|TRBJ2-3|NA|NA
TGTGCCAGCAGCCCCGGACAGAAGGGGGATACGCAGTATTTT
CASSPGQKGDTQYF
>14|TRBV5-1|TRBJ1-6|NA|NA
TGCGCCAGCAGCTGGACGGAAACTAATTCACCCCTCCACTTT
CASSWTETNSPLHF
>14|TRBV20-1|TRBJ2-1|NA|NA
TGCAGTGCATTTCCGGGCCTCCTACTTCGTGAGCAGTTCTTC
CSAFPGLLLREQFF
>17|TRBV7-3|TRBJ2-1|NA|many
TGTGCCAGCAGCTTAACTCGCGGGGGCCTTTATGTCAATGAGCAGTTCTTC
CASSLTRGGLYVNEQFF
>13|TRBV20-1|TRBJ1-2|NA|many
TGCAGTGCTAGCCTGGCTCCATTACTTGGCTACACCTTC
CSASLAPLLGYTF
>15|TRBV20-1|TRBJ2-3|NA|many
TGCAGTGCTAGCCCGACCCAGATTCTCACAGATACGCAGTATTTT
CSASPTQILTDTQYF
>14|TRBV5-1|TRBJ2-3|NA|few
TGCGCCAGCAGCGCAGACCGGAGCACAGATACGCAGTATTTT
CASSADRSTDTQYF
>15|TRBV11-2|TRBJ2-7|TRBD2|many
TGTGCCAGCAGCTCCCAACTAGCGGGAGTAGGAGAGCAGTACTTC
CASSSQLAGVGEQYF
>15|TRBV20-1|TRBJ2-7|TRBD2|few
TGCAGTGCTGGATTCTTTAGCGGGGGGGAAGGCGAGCAGTACTTC
CSAGFFSGGEGEQYF
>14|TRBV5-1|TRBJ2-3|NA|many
TGCGCCAGCAGCTCGGGGATGGACACAGATACGCAGTATTTT
CASSSGMDTDTQYF
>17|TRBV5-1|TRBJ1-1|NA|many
TGCGCCAGCACCCATTTTAGCCCGCCAGGGCCGAACACTGAAGCTTTCTTT
CASTHFSPPGPNTEAFF
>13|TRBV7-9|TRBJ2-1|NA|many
TGTGCCAGCAAGGGCGGGGAATACAATGAGCAGTTCTTC
CASKGGEYNEQFF
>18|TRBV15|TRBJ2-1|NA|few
TGTGCCACCAGCAGAGATCTGGGGAGCGCCTCGCTCTACAATGAGCAGTTCTTC
CATSRDLGSASLYNEQFF
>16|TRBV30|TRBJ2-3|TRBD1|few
TGTGCCTGGAGCCGTGGACAGGGCCTATGGGAAGATACGCAGTATTTT
CAWSRGQGLWEDTQYF
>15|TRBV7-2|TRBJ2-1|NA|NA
TGTGCCAGCAGCAGAGGGGGTAGCAACCACAATGAGCAGTTCTTC
CASSRGGSNHNEQFF
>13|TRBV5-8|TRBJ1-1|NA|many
TGTGCCAGCAGCTCGGCTCCGAACACTGAAGCTTTCTTT
CASSSAPNTEAFF
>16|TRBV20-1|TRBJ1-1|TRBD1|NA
TGCAGTGCTGCCGGCGGGACAGGGACTCTAAAGGGTGAAGCTTTCTTT
CSAAGGTGTLKGEAFF
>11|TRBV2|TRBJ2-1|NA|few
TGTGCCACCCTCGGCCGGGGTGAGCAGTTCTTC
CATLGRGEQFF
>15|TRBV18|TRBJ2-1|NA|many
TGTGCCAGCTCGAGTCAGGGGCGCTCCTACAATGAGCAGTTCTTC
CASSSQGRSYNEQFF
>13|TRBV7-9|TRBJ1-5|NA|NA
TGTGCCAGCAGCTTAGCAGACAATCAGCCCCAGCATTTT
CASSLADNQPQHF
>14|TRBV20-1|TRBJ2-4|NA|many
TGCAGTGCTAGCCCACCGGGACTTAGTGGCATTCAGTACTTC
CSASPPGLSGIQYF
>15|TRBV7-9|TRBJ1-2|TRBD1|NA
TGTGCCAGCAGCTCTTTAATCGGGGACAGTCATGGCTACACCTTC
CASSSLIGDSHGYTF
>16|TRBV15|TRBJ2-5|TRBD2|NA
TGTGCCACCAGCAGACCCTCCGGGACTAGCAAATATACCCAGTACTTC
CATSRPSGTSKYTQYF
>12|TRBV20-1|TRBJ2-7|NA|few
TGCAGTGCTTGGACACCCTCCTACGAGCAGTACTTC
CSAWTPSYEQYF
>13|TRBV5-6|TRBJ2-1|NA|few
TGTGCCAGCAGTGGCACAGGGGGGGATGAGCAGTTCTTC
CASSGTGGDEQFF
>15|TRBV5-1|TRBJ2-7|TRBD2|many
TGCGCCAGCAGCTTGGGACTAGCGGGCTTCTACGAGCAGTACTTC
CASSLGLAGFYEQYF
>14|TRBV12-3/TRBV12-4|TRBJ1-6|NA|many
TGTGCCAGCACTGAGGGTTATTATAATTCACCCCTCCACTTT
CASTEGYYNSPLHF
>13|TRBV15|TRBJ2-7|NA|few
TGTGCCACCAGCGACAGACTCTCCTACGAGCAGTACTTC
CATSDRLSYEQYF
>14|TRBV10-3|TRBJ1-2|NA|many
TGTGCCATCAGTGAGTCCACCAGGGGAGGAGGCTACACCTTC
CAISESTRGGGYTF
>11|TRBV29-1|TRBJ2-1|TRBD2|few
TGCAGCGTTTCTAGCGGGAGCCAGCAGTTCTTC
CSVSSGSQQFF
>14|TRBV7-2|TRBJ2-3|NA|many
TGTGCCAGCAGCTTTAACAGTCACACAGATACGCAGTATTTT
CASSFNSHTDTQYF
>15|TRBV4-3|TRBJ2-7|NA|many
TGCGCCAGCAGCCCCCGCCTAGGGGCAGCCTACGAGCAGTACTTC
CASSPRLGAAYEQYF
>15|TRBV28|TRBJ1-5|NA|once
TGTGCCAGCAGTTTATCCGTATATAGCAATCAGCCCCAGCATTTT
CASSLSVYSNQPQHF
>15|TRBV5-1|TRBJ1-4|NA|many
TGCGCCAGCAGCCCCCTCGGGGGAGGGGAAGAAAAACTGTTTTTT
CASSPLGGGEEKLFF
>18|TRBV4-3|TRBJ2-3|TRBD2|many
TGCGCCAGCAGCCAAGATGGGACTAGCGGGAGTTTTACAGATACGCAGTATTTT
CASSQDGTSGSFTDTQYF
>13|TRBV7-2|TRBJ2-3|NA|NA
TGTGCCAGCAGGGGAGCGGTCACAGATACGCAGTATTTT
CASRGAVTDTQYF
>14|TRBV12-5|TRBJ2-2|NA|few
TGTGCTAGTGGTTTGCCGGGAATGACCGGGGAGCTGTTTTTT
CASGLPGMTGELFF